This T cell receptor beta chain was observed in a study of blood T cell repertoires in COVID-19. Germline CDR1 SGDLS, CDR2 YYNGEE. This CDR3 comprises 15 residues. The V and J ends lost 3 bases and 2 bases respectively, with 15 bases between them. Clones were read by immunoSEQ multiplex PCR, and TCRdb kept only the in-frame ones, dropping some. Of about 140,000 clones listed, 65% to 90% are singletons. The sample consisted of peripheral blood. V and J are TRBV9 and TRBJ2-7, with TRBD2 as a possible D gene (7 bases). This clonotype was sampled from a man in his sixties with active or convalescent COVID-19. The CDR3 spells CASSDGSGGPYEQYF. CDR3 nucleotide sequence: TGTGCCAGCAGCGACGGATCGGGGGGCCCCTACGAGCAGTACTTC. Full variable domain (outside the CDR3, taken from reference TRBV9 and TRBJ2-7): DSGVTQTPKHLITATGQRVTLRCSPRSGDLSVYWYQQSLDQGLQFLIQYYNGEERAKGNILERFSAQQFPDLHSELNLSSLELGDSALYFCASSDGSGGPYEQYFGPGTRLTVT.